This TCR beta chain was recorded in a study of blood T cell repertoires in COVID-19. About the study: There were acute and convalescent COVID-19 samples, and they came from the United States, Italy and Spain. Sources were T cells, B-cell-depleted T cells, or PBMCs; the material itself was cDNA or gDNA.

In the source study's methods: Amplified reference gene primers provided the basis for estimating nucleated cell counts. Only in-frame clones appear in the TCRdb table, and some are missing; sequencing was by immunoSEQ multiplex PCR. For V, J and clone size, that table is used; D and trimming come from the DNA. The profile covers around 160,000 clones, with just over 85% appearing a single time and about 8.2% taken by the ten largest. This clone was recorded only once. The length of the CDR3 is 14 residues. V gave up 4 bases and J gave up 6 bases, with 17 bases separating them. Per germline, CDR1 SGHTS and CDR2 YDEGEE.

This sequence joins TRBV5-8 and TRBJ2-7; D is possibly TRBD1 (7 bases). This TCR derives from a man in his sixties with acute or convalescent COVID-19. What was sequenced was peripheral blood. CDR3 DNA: TGTGCCAGCAGCCCCTGGAGGGACAGAGGCGAGCAGTACTTC. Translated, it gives CASSPWRDRGEQYF.